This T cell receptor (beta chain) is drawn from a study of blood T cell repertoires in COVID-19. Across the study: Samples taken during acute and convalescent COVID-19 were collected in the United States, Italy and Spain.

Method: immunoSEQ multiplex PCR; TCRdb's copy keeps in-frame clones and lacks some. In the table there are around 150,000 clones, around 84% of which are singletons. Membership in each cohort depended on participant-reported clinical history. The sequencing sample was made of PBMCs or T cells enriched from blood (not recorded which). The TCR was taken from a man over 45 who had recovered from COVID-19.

Written as DNA, the CDR3 is TGTGCCAGCAGGACAGGGGGAACCTATGGCTACACCTTC. This encodes CASRTGGTYGYTF. This rearrangement joins TRBV12-3 or TRBV12-4 to TRBJ1-2; 9 bases agree with TRBD1. After removal of 6 bases from V and 4 bases from J, the junction contained 3 bases not matched to a gene. CDR3 size: 13 residues.